A selection of T cell receptor beta chains follows, all from one sample in a study of cytomegalovirus exposure and HLA in healthy donors. Generated by immunoSEQ multiplex PCR, the TCRdb table keeps only in-frame clones and is missing some. The sample shows more than 95,000 clones, over 8% of them seen only once. Sequences were obtained from PBMCs. Receptors originate from a young man in good health and CMV-seronegative. Both conserved end residues are part of each CDR3. Fields, in order: CDR3 length, V gene, clone size, CDR3 protein. Size is omitted from some rows. Given values are once, few, many or a class for expanded clones.

15	TRBV7-2	few	CASSLVVGGNTEAFF
13	TRBV29-1	.	CSVRQEMNTEAFF
13	TRBV4-3	.	CASSQEQGWTQYF
13	TRBV6-1	.	CASRVEQGDGYTF
15	TRBV10-3	few	CAISDREGGRAEAFF
13	TRBV7-9	few	CASSLAGGETQYF
14	TRBV2	few	CASIRGSYQETQYF
13	TRBV5-6	few	CASSRGGLYEQYF
13	TRBV25-1	.	CASSEQEGAPLHF
12	TRBV10-1	.	CASSESYQPQHF
12	TRBV6-1	few	CASRETSYEQFF
13	TRBV19	.	CASTIGRGEKLFF
18	TRBV21-1	.	CASSKVGPGHKDGKTQYF
13	TRBV6-1	few	CASSRDREETQYF
12	TRBV19	.	CASKIGGQPQHF
15	TRBV19	.	CASSIRGNTNEKLFF
12	TRBV27	few	CASSVLNSPLHF
16	TRBV9	.	CASSVATSGSTGELFF
13	TRBV11-3	few	CASSDRGPYEQYF
14	TRBV2	few	CASNRGLYNSPLHF